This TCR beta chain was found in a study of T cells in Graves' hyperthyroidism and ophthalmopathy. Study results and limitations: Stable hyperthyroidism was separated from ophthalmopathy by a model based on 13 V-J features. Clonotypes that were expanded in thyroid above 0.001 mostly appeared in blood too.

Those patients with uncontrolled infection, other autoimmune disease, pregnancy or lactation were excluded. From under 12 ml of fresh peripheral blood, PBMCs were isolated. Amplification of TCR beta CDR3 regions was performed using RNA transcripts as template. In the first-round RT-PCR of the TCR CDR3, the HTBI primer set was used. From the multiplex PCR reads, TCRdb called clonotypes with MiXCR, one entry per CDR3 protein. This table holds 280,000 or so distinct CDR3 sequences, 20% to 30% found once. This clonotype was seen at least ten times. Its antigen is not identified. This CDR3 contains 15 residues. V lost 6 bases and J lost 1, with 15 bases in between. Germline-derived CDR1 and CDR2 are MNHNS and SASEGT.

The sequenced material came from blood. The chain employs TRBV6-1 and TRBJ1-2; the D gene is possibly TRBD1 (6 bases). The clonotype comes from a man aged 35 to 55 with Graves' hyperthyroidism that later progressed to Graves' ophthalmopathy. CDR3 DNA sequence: TGTGCCAGCAGCGATTACAGGGAGGGTAACTATGGCTACACCTTC. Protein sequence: CASSDYREGNYGYTF.